This TCR beta chain was sequenced for a study of chemoradiotherapy in HPV16-positive cancers. In the study overall: Two HPV16-positive patients' cells yielded candidate HPV-specific clones and common motifs. Study-wide findings and caveats: HPV-responsive T-cell expansion during chemoradiotherapy was linked to improved recurrence-free survival in HPV16-positive patients. The functional HPV-specific definition rests on just two HPV16-positive patients.

The repertoire was sequenced with immunoSEQ multiplex PCR; TCRdb's copy has only in-frame clones and lacks some. The sample consists of about 2,000 clones, around nine tenths of them appearing once. Samples were taken several times over chemoradiotherapy. Comments on this clone: Its cognate antigen is unknown.

CDR1 is SGHRS, CDR2 YFSETQ, per germline. The V end was cut by 5 bases, the J end by 7 bases, with 15 bases between. CDR3 length: 13 amino acids. V and J are TRBV5-1 and TRBJ1-2; possibly TRBD1 for D (5 bases). The clonotype comes from a human donor with HPV-associated anogenital cancer. Material: tumor tissue, obtained from a patient who underwent chemoradiotherapy. The CDR3 loop reads CASSPGGTRGYTF. CDR3 nucleotides: TGCGCCAGCAGTCCGGGGGGTACGCGTGGCTACACCTTC.